This T cell receptor (beta chain) emerged from a study of T cells in Graves' hyperthyroidism and ophthalmopathy. Study results and caveats: The model predicted ophthalmopathy a median around six months before onset.

The CDR3 is made up of 16 amino acids. CDR1 is MNHEY, CDR2 SVGEGT, per germline. V shed 0 bases, J shed 4 bases, and the junction held 8 bases outside the gene matches. This clonotype was seen only once. Its antigen is not known. Hyperthyroidism in the patients, aged 18 to 65, was newly diagnosed and under 2 months in duration. There were TCR beta CDR3 regions amplified from RNA transcripts. Initially, a first-round RT-PCR of the TCR CDR3 employed the HTBI primer set. TCRdb fed the multiplex PCR reads into MiXCR, producing one record per CDR3 protein. The table lists roughly 300,000 distinct CDR3 sequences, 15% to 20% of them singletons.

Input material: blood. V is TRBV6-2 or TRBV6-3 and J is TRBJ1-1; 7 positions agree with TRBD1. This sequence was found in a woman aged 50 to 65 with Graves' hyperthyroidism. CDR3 nucleotides: TGTGCCAGCAGTTACTCTGACAGGGTGGTGGGCACTGAAGCTTTCTTT. Translating it yields CASSYSDRVVGTEAFF.